The present T cell receptor (beta chain) was sequenced within a study of blood T cells in healthy people across ages. Study as a whole: Per two T cells, about one barcoded beta molecule was captured through template switching. The study, taken as a whole, reports: Naive and antigen-experienced cells could not be conclusively compared, given unsorted PBMCs.

About this clonotype: Its antigen is currently unknown.

Through a sample-barcoded 5' primer and a J-beta primer mix, a second PCR was run for roughly 6 to 12 cycles. CDR3-containing paired-end reads numbering at least 2.5 million came from each sample. TCRdb re-called the 5' RACE reads with MiXCR, one entry per CDR3 protein. The sample carries 600,000 or so distinct CDR3 sequences, around 31% recorded once. Per-sample yields of isolated PBMCs were at least 6 million. This CDR3 is 14 amino acids long. Trimming took 2 bases from V and 12 from J; bases not matched to a gene: 9. The germline CDR1 and CDR2 sequences are KGHSH and LQKENI. Sequencing input: blood. The chain carries TRBV18 and TRBJ1-4; 7 bases match TRBD1. The receptor's source is a woman of 80 years or more in good health. The CDR3 DNA follows: TGTGCCAGCTCACCAGGGACAGCCCCAGGGCAACTGTTTTTT. It encodes CASSPGTAPGQLFF.